The 14 T cell receptor beta chains presented below share a single source sample, sequenced in a study of regulatory T cells in long-lasting Graves disease (dated by TCRdb to about 2021). Library creation used multiplex PCR. Data came from an Illumina HiSeq 4000. iRepertoire HTBI primers and Arm-PCR amplification of CDR3 regions were used to construct TCR beta libraries. The public reads were reanalyzed by TCRdb: fastp trimming at Q25, MiXCR alignment, in-frame beta chains only. When rows share a CDR3 protein, they turn into one entry using the most common DNA and genes. The sample table lists roughly 490,000 distinct CDR3 sequences, 22% of them with a count of one. The biggest ten clones account for about 12% of the sample. Taken with the paper, the label for time point translates to: persistent/refractory GD, antithyroid drugs over 5 years with positive TRAb. RNA was extracted from PBMCs in TRIzol for both TCR sequencing and RNA sequencing.

The source material was peripheral blood mononuclear cells (PBMCs), sampled when the disease was refractory, from a patient treated with antithyroid drugs. The receptors here all came from a female donor with Graves disease.

This clonotype was observed a handful of times. The rearrangement uses TRBV2 and TRBJ2-7; tentative D call: TRBD1 (6 bases). CDR3 length: 19 residues. Germline V CDR1 and CDR2: SNHLY, FYNNEI. V dropped 7 bases and J dropped 4 bases, with 32 bases sitting between them. The CDR3 region is CASNPLMSMDRVGKYEQYF. The CDR3 DNA sequence: TGTGCCAGCAACCCACTAATGTCCATGGACAGAGTGGGAAAATACGAGCAGTACTTC.

The chain employs TRBV11-3 and TRBJ1-1; D is unclear. CDR1 SGHNT and CDR2 YENEEA come from the germline V gene. V gave up 5 bases and J gave up 3 bases, with 19 bases separating them. The CDR3 totals 16 residues. CDR3: CASSQTWTGRDTEAFF. In DNA, the CDR3 is TGTGCCAGCAGCCAAACCTGGACGGGTAGGGACACTGAAGCTTTCTTT.

This clonotype has at least ten counts. The CDR3 spells CASRGRWRRENIQYF. In nucleotides, the CDR3 is TGTGCCAGCCGGGGGAGGTGGCGGAGGGAAAACATTCAGTACTTC. The gene calls are TRBV2 and TRBJ2-4; tentative D call: TRBD2 (6 bases). Germline CDR1 and CDR2: SNHLY and FYNNEI. This CDR3 contains 15 residues. Trimming removed 8 bases from V and 5 bases from J, with 19 bases in between. Filled out from reference TRBV2 and TRBJ2-4, the complete variable domain reads EPEVTQTPSHQVTQMGQEVILRCVPISNHLYFYWYRQILGQKVEFLVSFYNNEISEKSEIFDDQFSVERPDGSNFTLKIRSTKLEDSAMYFCASRGRWRRENIQYFGAGTRLSVL.

The rearrangement uses TRBV30 and TRBJ1-3; D unresolved. Trimming shortened V by 4 bases and J by 11 bases, and 18 bases separated the two germline ends. The CDR3 runs 13 residues. Germline-derived CDR1 and CDR2 are GTSNPN and SVGIG (reference sequence). CDR3 sequence: CAWTEGRTASIYF. CDR3 nucleotide sequence: TGTGCCTGGACCGAAGGGAGGACCGCTTCCATATATTTT. Drawing the rest from reference TRBV30 and TRBJ1-3, the complete variable domain is SQTIHQWPATLVQPVGSPLSLECTVEGTSNPNLYWYRQAAGRGLQLLFYSVGIGQISSEVPQNLSASRPQDRQFILSSKKLLLSDSGFYLCAWTEGRTASIYFGEGSWLTVV.

This clonotype was recorded a few times. A junction boundary mismatches the germline segment, possibly from a read error. This chain's CDR3 is CASSSMYTVYSGNPPQHF. The CDR3, as DNA: TGTGCCAGTAGTAGTATGTACACTGTATACTCGGGCAATCCGCCCCAGCATTTT. The rearrangement joins TRBV19 to TRBJ1-5; D not certain. The germline gives CDR1 LNHDA, CDR2 SQIVND (reference sequence). This CDR3 comprises 18 residues.

This clonotype has just a few counts. The chain joins TRBV27 to TRBJ2-7; a possible D gene is TRBD2 (6 bases). The CDR3 totals 15 residues. V lost 6 bases and J 1 base, leaving 16 bases between the germline ends. Per germline, CDR1 MNHEY and CDR2 SMNVEV (reference sequence). The CDR3 DNA reads TGTGCCAGCAGCCATACGATCGGGAGTTCCTACGAGCAGTACTTC. It yields the protein CASSHTIGSSYEQYF.

This clonotype was counted a few times. This sequence joins TRBV19 and TRBJ1-5; D perhaps matches TRBD1 (6 bases). Germline V gene data show CDR1 as LNHDA and CDR2 as SQIVND (reference sequence). V dropped 1 base and J dropped 7 bases, with 14 bases sitting between them. The CDR3 consists of 15 residues. CDR3 sequence reads: CASSIGPGAEQPQHF. CDR3 in DNA: TGTGCCAGTAGTATAGGTCCGGGGGCTGAGCAGCCCCAGCATTTT.

Worth noting for this clonotype: The germline gene is not matched at one end of the junction; a read error may be the cause. V and J are TRBV28 and TRBJ2-3; D is undetermined. CDR1 and CDR2 (germline): MDHEN, SYDVKM. This CDR3 has 11 amino acids. The CDR3 loop is CASSRQDTRYF. As DNA, the CDR3 is TGTGCCAGCAGCCGCCAAGACACGCGGTATTTT.

This clonotype was counted at least ten times. V usage is TRBV11-3 and J usage is TRBJ1-2; 8 nucleotides line up with TRBD1. The V gene's germline CDR1 is SGHNT and CDR2 YENEEA. After removal of 0 bases from V and 8 bases from J, the junction contained 8 bases not matched to a gene. This CDR3 spans 15 amino acids. In DNA, the CDR3 is TGTGCCAGCAGCTTAGATGTCCCAGGGGGCGCGGGCTACACCTTC. Protein: CASSLDVPGGAGYTF.

V and J are TRBV5-1 and TRBJ2-7, with TRBD2 as a possible D gene (6 bases). Germline V gene lookup returns CDR1 SGHRS and CDR2 YFSETQ. This CDR3 is built from 14 residues. V was pared by 3 bases and J by 2 bases, with 12 bases between. The CDR3 loop reads CASSWGLGAYEQYF. The CDR3 DNA reads as TGCGCCAGCAGCTGGGGACTGGGGGCCTACGAGCAGTACTTC. Filled out from reference TRBV5-1 and TRBJ2-7, the complete variable domain reads KAGVTQTPRYLIKTRGQQVTLSCSPISGHRSVSWYQQTPGQGLQFLFEYFSETQRNKGNFPGRFSGRQFSNSRSEMNVSTLELGDSALYLCASSWGLGAYEQYFGPGTRLTVT.

The rearrangement links TRBV20-1 to TRBJ2-1, with D unclear. The ends were cut back, 6 bases at V and 9 bases at J, with 15 bases in the middle. The CDR3 is made up of 12 amino acids. Looked up from germline, CDR1 is DFQATT and CDR2 is SNEGSKA (reference sequence). This chain's CDR3 is CSATLSGVEQFF. CDR3 bases: TGCAGTGCCACCCTGTCGGGCGTTGAGCAGTTCTTC.

This clonotype was picked up many times. The chain is built from TRBV7-2 and TRBJ1-1, with 7 bases that match TRBD1. Germline lookup yields CDR1 SGHTA and CDR2 FQGNSA. With V trimmed by 5 bases and J by 0 bases, 9 bases remained unmatched. The length of the CDR3 is 16 residues. CDR3 in amino acids: CASSHDRDSMNTEAFF. CDR3 nucleotides: TGTGCCAGCAGCCATGACAGGGATTCAATGAACACTGAAGCTTTCTTT.

This clonotype was recorded many times. The rearrangement joins TRBV28 to TRBJ1-4; D ambiguous. Germline-derived CDR1 and CDR2 are MDHEN and SYDVKM. V was cut by 5 bases and J by 3 bases, with 13 bases left in between. The CDR3 sequence is 15 residues long. This CDR3 is CASSHDSLANEKLFF. CDR3 sequence (DNA): TGTGCCAGCAGTCACGACTCGCTGGCTAATGAAAAACTGTTTTTT.

The chain carries TRBV4-3 and TRBJ1-5; D ambiguous. Trimming stripped 1 base from V and 0 bases from J, with 7 bases between. This CDR3 has 15 residues. The germline CDR1 and CDR2 sequences are LGHNA and YSLEER. CDR3 bases: TGCGCCAGCAGCCAAGCGGCAAATAGCAATCAGCCCCAGCATTTT. Its translation is CASSQAANSNQPQHF.